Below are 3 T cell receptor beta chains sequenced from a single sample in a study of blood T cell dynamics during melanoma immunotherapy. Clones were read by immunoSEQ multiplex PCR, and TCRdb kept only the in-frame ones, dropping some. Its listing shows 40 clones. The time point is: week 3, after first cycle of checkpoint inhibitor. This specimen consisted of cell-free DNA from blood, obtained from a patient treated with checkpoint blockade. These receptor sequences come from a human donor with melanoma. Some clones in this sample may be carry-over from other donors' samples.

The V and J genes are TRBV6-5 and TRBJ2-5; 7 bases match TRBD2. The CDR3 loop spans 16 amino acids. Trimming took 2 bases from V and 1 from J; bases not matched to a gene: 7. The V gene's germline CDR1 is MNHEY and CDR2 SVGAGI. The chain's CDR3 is CASSYPVGEGQETQYF. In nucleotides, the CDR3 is TGTGCCAGCAGTTACCCCGTTGGGGAGGGCCAAGAGACCCAGTACTTC.

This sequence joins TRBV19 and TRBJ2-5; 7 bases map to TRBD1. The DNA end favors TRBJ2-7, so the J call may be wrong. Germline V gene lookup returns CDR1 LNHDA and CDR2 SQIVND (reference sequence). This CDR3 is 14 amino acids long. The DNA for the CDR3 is TGTGCCAGTAGTCCCGACAGGGCATCCTACGAGCAGTACTTC. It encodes CASSPDRASYEQYF.

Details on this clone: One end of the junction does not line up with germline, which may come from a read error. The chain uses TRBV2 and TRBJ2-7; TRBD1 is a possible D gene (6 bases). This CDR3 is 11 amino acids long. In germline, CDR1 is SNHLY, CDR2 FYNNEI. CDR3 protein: CASSDVRTENF. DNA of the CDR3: TGTGCCAGCAGTGATGTCCGGACAGAGAACTTC.